A single TCR beta chain is shown here with its context. The antigen remains undetermined. This record belongs to a study of cytomegalovirus exposure and HLA in healthy donors. Study-level findings and limits: A link between a missense DCLRE1C variant and TCR beta V- and J-gene trimming emerged from a later analysis.

The CDR3 spans 15 residues. CDR1 and CDR2 from the germline V gene are SNHLY and FYNNEI. Trimming took 6 bases from V and 2 from J; bases not matched to a gene: 3. PCR was performed using 60 Vbeta and 13 Jbeta primers. TCRdb's copy holds only in-frame clones and misses some; the assay was immunoSEQ multiplex PCR. The data show 200,000 to 300,000 clones, 82% seen once. The source material was PBMCs. The V and J genes are TRBV2 and TRBJ2-7, with 14 bases matching TRBD2. The clonotype comes from a woman aged 40 to 50 in good health and CMV-seropositive. CDR3 protein: CASRPGLAGAYEQYF. For the CDR3, the DNA is TGTGCCAGCAGGCCGGGACTAGCGGGGGCCTACGAGCAGTACTTC.